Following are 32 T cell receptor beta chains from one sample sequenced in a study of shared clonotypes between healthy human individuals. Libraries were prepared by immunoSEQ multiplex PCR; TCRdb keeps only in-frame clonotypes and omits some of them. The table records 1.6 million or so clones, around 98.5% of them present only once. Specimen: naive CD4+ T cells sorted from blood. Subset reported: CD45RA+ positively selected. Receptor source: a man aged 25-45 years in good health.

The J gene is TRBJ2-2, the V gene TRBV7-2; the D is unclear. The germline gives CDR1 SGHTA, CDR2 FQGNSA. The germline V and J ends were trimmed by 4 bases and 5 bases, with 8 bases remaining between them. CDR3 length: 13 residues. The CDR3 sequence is CASSSFRTGELFF. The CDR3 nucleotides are TGTGCCAGCAGCTCCTTTAGAACCGGGGAGCTGTTTTTT. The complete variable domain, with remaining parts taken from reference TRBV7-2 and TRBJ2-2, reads GAGVSQSPSNKVTEKGKDVELRCDPISGHTALYWYRQSLGQGLEFLIYFQGNSAPDKSGLPSDRFSAERTGGSVSTLTIQRTQQEDSAVYLCASSSFRTGELFFGEGSRLTVL.

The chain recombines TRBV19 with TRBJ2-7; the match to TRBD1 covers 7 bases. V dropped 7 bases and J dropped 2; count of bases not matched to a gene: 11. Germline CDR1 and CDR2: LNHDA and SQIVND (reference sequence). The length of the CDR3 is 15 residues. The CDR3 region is CASNAPGQRAYEQYF. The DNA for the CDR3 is TGTGCCAGTAACGCGCCGGGACAGAGAGCCTACGAGCAGTACTTC. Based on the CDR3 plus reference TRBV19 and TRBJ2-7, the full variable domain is DGGITQSPKYLFRKEGQNVTLSCEQNLNHDAMYWYRQDPGQGLRLIYYSQIVNDFQKGDIAEGYSVSREKKESFPLTVTSAQKNPTAFYLCASNAPGQRAYEQYFGPGTRLTVT.

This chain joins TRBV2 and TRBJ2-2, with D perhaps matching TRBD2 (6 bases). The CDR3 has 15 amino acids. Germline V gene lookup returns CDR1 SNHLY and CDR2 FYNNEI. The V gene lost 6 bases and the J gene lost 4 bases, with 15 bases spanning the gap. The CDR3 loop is CASSQGTGSTGELFF. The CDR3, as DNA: TGTGCCAGCAGCCAAGGGACTGGAAGCACCGGGGAGCTGTTTTTT.

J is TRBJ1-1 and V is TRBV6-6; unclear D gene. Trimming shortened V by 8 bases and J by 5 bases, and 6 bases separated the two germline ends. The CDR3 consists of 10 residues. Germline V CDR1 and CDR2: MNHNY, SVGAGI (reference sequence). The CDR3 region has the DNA TGTGCCAGCCGTGGAACTGAAGCTTTCTTT. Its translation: CASRGTEAFF.

CDR3 nucleotide sequence: TGTGCCGCCCTCCCATGGGGGTCGGCTCAGCCCCAGCATTTT. The encoded protein is CAALPWGSAQPQHF. The chain is built from TRBV6-1 and TRBJ1-5; perhaps TRBD1 as D (5 bases). This CDR3 comprises 14 residues. V was shortened by 11 bases and J by 6 bases, with 20 bases between the two germline ends. Germline lookup yields CDR1 MNHNS and CDR2 SASEGT.

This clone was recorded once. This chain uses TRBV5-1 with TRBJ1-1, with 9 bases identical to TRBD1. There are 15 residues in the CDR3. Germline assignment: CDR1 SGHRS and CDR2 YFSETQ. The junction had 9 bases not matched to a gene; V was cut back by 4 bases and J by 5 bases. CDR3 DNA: TGCGCCAGCAGCCAGGGGACAGGGAGCGGGACTGAAGCTTTCTTT. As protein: CASSQGTGSGTEAFF.

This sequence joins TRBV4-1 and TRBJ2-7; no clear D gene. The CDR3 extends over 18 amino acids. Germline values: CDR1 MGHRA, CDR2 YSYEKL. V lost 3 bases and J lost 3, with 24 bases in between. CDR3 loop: CASSHAARPLRFDYEQYF. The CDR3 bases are TGCGCCAGCAGCCACGCGGCCAGGCCATTAAGGTTTGACTACGAGCAGTACTTC.

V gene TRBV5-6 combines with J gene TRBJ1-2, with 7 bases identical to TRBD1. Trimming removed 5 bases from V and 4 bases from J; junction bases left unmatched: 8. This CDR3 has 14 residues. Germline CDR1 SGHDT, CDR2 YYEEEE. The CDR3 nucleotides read TGTGCCAGCAGGACCACAGGGGAGGGCTATGGCTACACCTTC. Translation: CASRTTGEGYGYTF.

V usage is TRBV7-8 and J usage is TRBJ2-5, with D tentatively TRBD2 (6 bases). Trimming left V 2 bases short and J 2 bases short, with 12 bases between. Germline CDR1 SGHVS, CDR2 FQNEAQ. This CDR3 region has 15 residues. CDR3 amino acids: CASSLTGVSQETQYF. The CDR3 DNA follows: TGTGCCAGCAGCTTAACGGGAGTTAGTCAAGAGACCCAGTACTTC.

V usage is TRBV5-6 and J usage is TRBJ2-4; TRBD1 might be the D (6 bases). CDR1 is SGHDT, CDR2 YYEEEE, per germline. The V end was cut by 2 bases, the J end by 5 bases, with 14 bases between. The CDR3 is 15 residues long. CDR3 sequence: CASSFRTVNQNIQYF. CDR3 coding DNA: TGTGCCAGCAGCTTCCGGACAGTGAATCAAAACATTCAGTACTTC.

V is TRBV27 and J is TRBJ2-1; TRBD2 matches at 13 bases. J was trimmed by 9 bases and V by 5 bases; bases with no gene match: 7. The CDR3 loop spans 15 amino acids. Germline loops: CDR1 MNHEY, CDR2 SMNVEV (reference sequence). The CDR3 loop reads CASSPGLAGVGEQFF. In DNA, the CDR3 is TGTGCCAGCAGTCCCGGACTAGCGGGAGTTGGTGAGCAGTTCTTC.

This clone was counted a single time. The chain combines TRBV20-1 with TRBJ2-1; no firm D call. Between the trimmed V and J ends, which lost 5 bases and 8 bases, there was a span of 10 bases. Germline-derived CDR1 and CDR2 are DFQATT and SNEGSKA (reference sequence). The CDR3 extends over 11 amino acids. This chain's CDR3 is CSAAPRDEQFF. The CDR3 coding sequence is TGCAGTGCTGCCCCACGGGATGAGCAGTTCTTC.

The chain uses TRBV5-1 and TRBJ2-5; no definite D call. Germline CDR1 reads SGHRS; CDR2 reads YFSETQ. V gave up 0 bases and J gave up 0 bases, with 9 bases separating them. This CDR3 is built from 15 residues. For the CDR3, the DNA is TGCGCCAGCAGCTTGGGACCCTCCAACCAAGAGACCCAGTACTTC. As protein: CASSLGPSNQETQYF.

Here the CDR3 DNA reads TGTGCCAGCAGCTTGGTGCCTAGTCCGAACACCGGGGAGCTGTTTTTT. Translating it yields CASSLVPSPNTGELFF. The chain couples TRBV5-5 to TRBJ2-2; D remains unclear. The CDR3 contains 16 residues. Between the trimmed V and J ends, which lost 0 bases and 0 bases, there was a span of 9 bases. CDR1 is SGHKS and CDR2 is YYEKEE in the germline V gene (reference sequence).

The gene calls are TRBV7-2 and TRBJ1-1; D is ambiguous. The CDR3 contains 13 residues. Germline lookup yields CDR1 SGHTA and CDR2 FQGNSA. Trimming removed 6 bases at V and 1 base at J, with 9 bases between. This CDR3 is CASRDPGNTEAFF. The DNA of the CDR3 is TGTGCCAGCAGGGACCCAGGGAACACTGAAGCTTTCTTT.

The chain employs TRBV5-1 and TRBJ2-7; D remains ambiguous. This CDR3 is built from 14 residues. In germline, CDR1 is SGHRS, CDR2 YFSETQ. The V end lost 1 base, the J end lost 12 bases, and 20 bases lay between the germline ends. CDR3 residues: CASSLRGESSRRYF. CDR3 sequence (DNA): TGCGCCAGCAGCTTGAGAGGCGAGTCAAGTCGTCGGTACTTC.

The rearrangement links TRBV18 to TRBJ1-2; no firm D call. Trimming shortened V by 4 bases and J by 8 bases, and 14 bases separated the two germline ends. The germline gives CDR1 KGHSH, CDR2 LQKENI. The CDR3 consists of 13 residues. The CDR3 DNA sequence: TGTGCCAGCTCACAACTACTTCTGGGAGGCTACACCTTC. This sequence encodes CASSQLLLGGYTF.

This CDR3 reads CASSNIGNQPQHF. DNA for the CDR3: TGTGCCAGCAGTAACATTGGCAATCAGCCCCAGCATTTT. The chain joins TRBV6-1 to TRBJ1-5; no clear D gene. V was trimmed by 5 bases and J by 2 bases, leaving 7 bases between them. From germline, CDR1 is MNHNS and CDR2 SASEGT. This CDR3 spans 13 amino acids.

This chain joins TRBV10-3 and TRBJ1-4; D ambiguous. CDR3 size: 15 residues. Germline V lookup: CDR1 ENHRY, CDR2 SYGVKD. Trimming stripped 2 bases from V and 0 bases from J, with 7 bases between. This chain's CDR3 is CAISERPATNEKLFF. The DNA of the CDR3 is TGTGCCATCAGTGAGCGACCCGCAACTAATGAAAAACTGTTTTTT.

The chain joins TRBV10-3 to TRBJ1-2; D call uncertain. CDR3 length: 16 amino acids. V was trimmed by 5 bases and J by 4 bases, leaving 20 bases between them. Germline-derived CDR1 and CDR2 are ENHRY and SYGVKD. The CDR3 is CAISPGPTDGGYGYTF. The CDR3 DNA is TGTGCCATCAGTCCTGGGCCCACCGACGGTGGCTATGGCTACACCTTC.

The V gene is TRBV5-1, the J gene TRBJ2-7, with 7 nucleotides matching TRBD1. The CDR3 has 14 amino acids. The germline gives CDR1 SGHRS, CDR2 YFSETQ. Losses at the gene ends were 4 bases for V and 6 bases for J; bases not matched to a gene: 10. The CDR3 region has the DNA TGCGCCAGCAGCGCGGTCACAGGGGACGGCGAGCAGTACTTC. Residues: CASSAVTGDGEQYF.

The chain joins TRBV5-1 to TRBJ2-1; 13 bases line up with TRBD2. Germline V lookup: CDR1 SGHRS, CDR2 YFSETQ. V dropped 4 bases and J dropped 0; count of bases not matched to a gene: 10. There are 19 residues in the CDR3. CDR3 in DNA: TGCGCCAGCAGCGCAGGACTAGCGGGAGCCCCAAACTCCTACAATGAGCAGTTCTTC. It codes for CASSAGLAGAPNSYNEQFF.

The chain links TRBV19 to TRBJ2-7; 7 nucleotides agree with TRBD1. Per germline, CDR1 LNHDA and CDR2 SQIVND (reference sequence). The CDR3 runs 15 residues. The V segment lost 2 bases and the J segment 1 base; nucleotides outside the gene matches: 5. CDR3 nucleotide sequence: TGTGCCAGTAGTATATCCGGGACAGCTTCCTACGAGCAGTACTTC. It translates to CASSISGTASYEQYF.

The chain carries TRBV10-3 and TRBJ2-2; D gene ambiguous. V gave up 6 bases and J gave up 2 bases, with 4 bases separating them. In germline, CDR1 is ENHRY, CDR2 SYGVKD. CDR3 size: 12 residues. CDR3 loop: CAIRQNTGELFF. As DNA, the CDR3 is TGTGCCATCAGACAAAACACCGGGGAGCTGTTTTTT.

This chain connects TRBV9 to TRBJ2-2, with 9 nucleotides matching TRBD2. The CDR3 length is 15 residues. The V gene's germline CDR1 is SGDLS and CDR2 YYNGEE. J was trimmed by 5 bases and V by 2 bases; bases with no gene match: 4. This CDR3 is CASSVREGRTGELFF. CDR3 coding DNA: TGTGCCAGCAGCGTGCGGGAGGGCCGGACCGGGGAGCTGTTTTTT.

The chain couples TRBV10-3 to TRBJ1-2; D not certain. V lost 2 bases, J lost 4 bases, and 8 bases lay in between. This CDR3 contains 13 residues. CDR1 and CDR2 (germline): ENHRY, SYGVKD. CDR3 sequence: CAISETAFYGYTF. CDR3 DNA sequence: TGTGCCATCAGTGAGACAGCTTTCTATGGCTACACCTTC.

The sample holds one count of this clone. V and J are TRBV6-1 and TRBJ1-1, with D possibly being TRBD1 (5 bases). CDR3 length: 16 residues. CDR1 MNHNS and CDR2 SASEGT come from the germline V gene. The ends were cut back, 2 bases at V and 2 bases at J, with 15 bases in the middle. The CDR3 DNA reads TGTGCCAGCAGTGAACGGCGGCAGGGCTTTAACACTGAAGCTTTCTTT. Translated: CASSERRQGFNTEAFF.

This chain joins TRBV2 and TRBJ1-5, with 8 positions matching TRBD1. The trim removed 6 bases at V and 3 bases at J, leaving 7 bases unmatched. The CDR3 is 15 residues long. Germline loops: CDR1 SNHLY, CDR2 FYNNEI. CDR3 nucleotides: TGTGCCAGCAGCTCGGGACAGGCTAACAATCAGCCCCAGCATTTT. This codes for CASSSGQANNQPQHF.

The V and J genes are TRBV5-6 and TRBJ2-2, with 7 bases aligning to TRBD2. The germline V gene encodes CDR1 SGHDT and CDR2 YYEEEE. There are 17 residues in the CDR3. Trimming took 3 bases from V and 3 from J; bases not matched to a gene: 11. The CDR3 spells CASSYDLPSGYTGELFF. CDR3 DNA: TGTGCCAGCAGCTATGACCTTCCTAGCGGATACACCGGGGAGCTGTTTTTT.

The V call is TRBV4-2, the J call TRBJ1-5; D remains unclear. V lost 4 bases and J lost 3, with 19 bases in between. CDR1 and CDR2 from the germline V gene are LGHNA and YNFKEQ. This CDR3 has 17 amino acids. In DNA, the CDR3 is TGTGCCAGCAGCCCGACCCCGGCCCTTACGTCCAATCAGCCCCAGCATTTT. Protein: CASSPTPALTSNQPQHF.

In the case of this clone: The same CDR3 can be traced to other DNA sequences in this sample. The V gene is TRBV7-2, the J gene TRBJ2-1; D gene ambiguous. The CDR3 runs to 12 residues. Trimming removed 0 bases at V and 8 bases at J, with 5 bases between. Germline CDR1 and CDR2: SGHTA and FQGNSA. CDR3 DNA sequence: TGTGCCAGCAGCTTAGCACGAGATGAGCAGTTCTTC. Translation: CASSLARDEQFF. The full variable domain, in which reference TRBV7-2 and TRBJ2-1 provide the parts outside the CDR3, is GAGVSQSPSNKVTEKGKDVELRCDPISGHTALYWYRQSLGQGLEFLIYFQGNSAPDKSGLPSDRFSAERTGGSVSTLTIQRTQQEDSAVYLCASSLARDEQFFGPGTRLTVL.

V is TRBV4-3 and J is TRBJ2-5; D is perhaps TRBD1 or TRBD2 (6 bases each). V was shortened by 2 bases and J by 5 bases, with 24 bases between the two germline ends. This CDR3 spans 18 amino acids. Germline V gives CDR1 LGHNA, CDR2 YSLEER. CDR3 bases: TGCGCCAGCAGCCAAAGGGGGGTGCTAGGCACTGGCGGGGAGACCCAGTACTTC. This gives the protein CASSQRGVLGTGGETQYF.